This T cell receptor beta chain was sequenced during a study of T-cell reconstitution after alpha-beta-depleted transplantation in children. CDR3 length: 16 residues. Germline CDR1 reads MNHEY; CDR2 reads SVGEGT. The V end lost 6 bases, the J end lost 3 bases, and 20 bases lay between the germline ends. It was with unique molecular identifiers that the TCRbeta library was prepared. TCRdb re-called the PCR reads with MiXCR, one entry per CDR3 protein. The sample holds 200,000 to 250,000 distinct CDR3 sequences; about 9.2% are singletons and the top ten take roughly 6.2%. J is TRBJ1-1 and V is TRBV6-2 or TRBV6-3; no definite D call. The sample in question was PBMCs from the stem cell graft donor, obtained from the stem cell graft. This clonotype was obtained from a human donor who donated a stem cell graft to a child with acute lymphoblastic leukemia. CDR3: CASRLNPREQYTEAFF. In DNA form, the CDR3 reads TGTGCCAGCAGGTTGAACCCCAGAGAACAGTACACTGAAGCTTTCTTT.